One sample yielded the 8 T cell receptor beta chains listed below, sequenced in a study of OX40 agonist ivuxolimab in advanced cancers. Clones were sequenced by immunoSEQ multiplex PCR, and TCRdb holds only the in-frame ones, with some missing. Among approximately 75,000 clones listed, roughly 90% were seen once. Sequenced here: CD4+ or CD8+ T cells sorted from blood, sampled in a trial of the OX40 agonist ivuxolimab. These receptors all come from an adult with an advanced solid tumor such as melanoma, head and neck, liver or kidney cancer.

This rearrangement joins TRBV5-1 to TRBJ2-1; 12 positions match TRBD2. Germline CDR1 is SGHRS and CDR2 is YFSETQ. V shed 6 bases, J shed 8 bases, and the junction held 9 bases outside the gene matches. This CDR3 contains 15 residues. This CDR3 is CASTILAGGNYEQFF. In DNA form, the CDR3 reads TGCGCCAGCACCATCCTAGCGGGAGGGAACTATGAGCAGTTCTTC.

The chain links TRBV27 to TRBJ1-1, with D unclear. The germline V gene encodes CDR1 MNHEY and CDR2 SMNVEV (reference sequence). CDR3 length: 16 residues. V shed 2 bases and J shed 3 bases, with 16 bases lying between them. CDR3 DNA sequence: TGTGCCAGCAGTTTACGCGCAATAAGGGATGACACTGAAGCTTTCTTT. This encodes CASSLRAIRDDTEAFF.

The rearrangement joins TRBV7-6 to TRBJ2-7; 10 nucleotides line up with TRBD2. Germline values: CDR1 SGHVS, CDR2 FNYEAQ. Trimming took 4 bases from V and 3 from J; bases not matched to a gene: 12. CDR3 length: 17 amino acids. This CDR3 reads CASSSAVGASGSYEQYF. CDR3 sequence (DNA): TGTGCCAGCAGCTCAGCCGTCGGGGCTAGCGGGAGCTACGAGCAGTACTTC.

The rearrangement joins TRBV11-3 to TRBJ2-7; 9 nucleotides align to TRBD1. CDR3 length: 16 amino acids. The V gene's germline CDR1 is SGHNT and CDR2 YENEEA. J gave up 0 bases and V 5 bases, and 8 bases lay outside the gene matches. Here the CDR3 DNA reads TGTGCCAGCAGCGAAGGACAGGGGATTAGCTCCTACGAGCAGTACTTC. Protein: CASSEGQGISSYEQYF. Combining the CDR3 with reference TRBV11-3 and TRBJ2-7 gives the whole variable domain EAGVVQSPRYKIIEKKQPVAFWCNPISGHNTLYWYLQNLGQGPELLIRYENEEAVDDSQLPKDRFSAERLKGVDSTLKIQPAELGDSAVYLCASSEGQGISSYEQYFGPGTRLTVT.

The chain recombines TRBV11-2 with TRBJ2-3; a possible D gene is TRBD1 (5 bases). The CDR3 runs 12 residues. Trimming left V 5 bases short and J 9 bases short, with 12 bases between. Germline assignment: CDR1 SGHAT and CDR2 FQNNGV. The CDR3: CASSLGGATQYF. The CDR3 DNA reads TGTGCCAGCAGCCTCGGTGGGGCCACGCAGTATTTT.

This chain connects TRBV7-9 to TRBJ2-1, with D unresolved. V shed 7 bases and J shed 4 bases, with 14 bases lying between them. CDR3 length equals 14 residues. Germline CDR1 SEHNR, CDR2 FQNEAQ (reference sequence). The CDR3: CASTQPGPYNEQFF. The CDR3 coding sequence is TGTGCCAGCACCCAACCCGGGCCGTACAATGAGCAGTTCTTC.

The CDR3 nucleotides are TGCGCCAGCAGCTCACAGGGAAACGAGCAGTACTTC. Residues: CASSSQGNEQYF. The rearrangement joins TRBV5-1 to TRBJ2-7; a weak D match, TRBD1 (6 bases). This CDR3 is built from 12 residues. The germline V gene encodes CDR1 SGHRS and CDR2 YFSETQ. Deletions cut 3 bases from V and 5 bases from J, with 9 bases between.

V is TRBV13 and J is TRBJ2-7, with 9 bases aligning to TRBD1. The CDR3 covers 14 residues. V was clipped by 5 bases and J by 4 bases; unmatched bases: 6. Germline loops: CDR1 PRHDT, CDR2 FYEKMQ (reference sequence). This chain's CDR3 is CASSPPTGGYEQYF. The CDR3 nucleotides are TGTGCCAGCAGCCCGCCGACAGGGGGTTACGAGCAGTACTTC.